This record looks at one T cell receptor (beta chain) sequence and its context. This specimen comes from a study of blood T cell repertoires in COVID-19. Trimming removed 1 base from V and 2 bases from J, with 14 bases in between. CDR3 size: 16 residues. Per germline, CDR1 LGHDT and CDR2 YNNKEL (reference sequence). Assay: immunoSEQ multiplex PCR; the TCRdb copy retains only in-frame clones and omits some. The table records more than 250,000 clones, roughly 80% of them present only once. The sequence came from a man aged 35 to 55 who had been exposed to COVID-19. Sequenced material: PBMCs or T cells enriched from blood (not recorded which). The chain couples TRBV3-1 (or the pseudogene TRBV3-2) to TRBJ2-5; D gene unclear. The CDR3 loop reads CASSQVIPSRQETQYF. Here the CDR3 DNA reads TGTGCCAGCAGCCAAGTAATCCCGAGCAGGCAAGAGACCCAGTACTTC.